The clone carrying this TCR beta chain was recorded once. The sample is drawn from a study of T cell changes during pregnancy in multiple sclerosis. Libraries were prepared by immunoSEQ multiplex PCR; TCRdb keeps only in-frame clonotypes and omits some of them. The sample has approximately 100,000 clones; around 92% are singletons. V was trimmed by 7 bases and J by 0 bases, leaving 12 bases between them. CDR3 size: 14 residues. CDR1 is MNHEY and CDR2 is SVGAGI in the germline V gene. This sequence originates from a female donor with multiple sclerosis, enrolled in a pregnancy study. This sequence joins TRBV6-5 and TRBJ1-1, with TRBD1 as a possible D gene (6 bases). The input for sequencing was peripheral blood, taken before pregnancy. The CDR3 DNA reads TGTGCCAGCACTACGGGACATTTGAACACTGAAGCTTTCTTT. It translates to CASTTGHLNTEAFF.